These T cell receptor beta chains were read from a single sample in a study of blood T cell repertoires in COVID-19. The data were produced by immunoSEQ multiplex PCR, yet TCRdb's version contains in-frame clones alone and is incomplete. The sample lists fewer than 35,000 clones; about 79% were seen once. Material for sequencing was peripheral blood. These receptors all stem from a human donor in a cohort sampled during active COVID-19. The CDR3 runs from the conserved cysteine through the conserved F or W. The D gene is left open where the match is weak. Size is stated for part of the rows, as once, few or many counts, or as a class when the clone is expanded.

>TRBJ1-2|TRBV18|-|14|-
CASSLGDTNYGYTF
TGTGCCAGCTCACTGGGGGACACCAACTATGGCTACACCTTC
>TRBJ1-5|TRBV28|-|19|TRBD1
CASRPWGQGIPWGNQPQHF
TGTGCCAGCAGGCCATGGGGACAGGGTATTCCGTGGGGCAATCAGCCCCAGCATTTT
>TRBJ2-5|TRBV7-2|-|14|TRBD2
CASSLGGGGETQYF
TGTGCCAGCAGCTTAGGCGGGGGAGGGGAGACCCAGTACTTC
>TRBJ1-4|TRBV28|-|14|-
CASSLPGANEKLFF
TGTGCCAGCAGTTTACCGGGGGCTAATGAAAAACTGTTTTTT
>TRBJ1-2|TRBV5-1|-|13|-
CASSPPQAYGYTF
TGCGCCAGCAGCCCTCCTCAAGCATATGGCTACACCTTC
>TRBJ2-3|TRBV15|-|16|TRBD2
CATSPGLALAADTQYF
TGTGCCACCTCCCCCGGACTAGCGCTAGCGGCAGATACGCAGTATTTT
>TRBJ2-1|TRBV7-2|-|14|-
CASSSSTHYNEQFF
TGTGCCAGCAGCTCCTCCACACATTACAATGAGCAGTTCTTC
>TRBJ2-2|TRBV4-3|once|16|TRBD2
CASSQDRGSGGRELFF
TGCGCCAGCAGCCAAGATAGGGGTAGCGGGGGCCGGGAGCTGTTTTTT
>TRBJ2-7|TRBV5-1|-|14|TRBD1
CASSYNRGAGEQYF
TGCGCCAGCAGCTACAACAGGGGCGCGGGCGAGCAGTACTTC
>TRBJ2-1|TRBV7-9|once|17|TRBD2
CASSPGTSGESYNEQFF
TGTGCCAGCAGCCCGGGGACTAGCGGGGAATCCTACAATGAGCAGTTCTTC
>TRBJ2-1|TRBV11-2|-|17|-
CASSLRFSGVSSGEQFF
TGTGCCAGCAGCTTAAGGTTTTCGGGGGTTTCGTCCGGTGAGCAGTTCTTC
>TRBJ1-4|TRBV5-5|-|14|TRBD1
CASSLGTGGEKLFF
TGTGCCAGCAGCCTCGGGACAGGCGGGGAAAAACTGTTTTTT
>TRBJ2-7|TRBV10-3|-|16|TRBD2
CAISGAAGLATYEQYF
TGTGCCATCAGTGGGGCGGCGGGACTAGCGACCTACGAGCAGTACTTC
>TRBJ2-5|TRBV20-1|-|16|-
CSASRLSGRLGGTQYF
TGCAGTGCTAGTAGGTTGTCTGGGCGGCTCGGGGGGACCCAGTACTTC
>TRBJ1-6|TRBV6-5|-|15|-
CASSDKTSYNSPLHF
TGTGCCAGCAGCGACAAGACCTCCTATAATTCACCCCTCCACTTT
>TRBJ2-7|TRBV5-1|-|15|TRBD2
CASSFSRGATYEQYF
TGCGCCAGCAGCTTCTCGCGGGGGGCCACCTACGAGCAGTACTTC
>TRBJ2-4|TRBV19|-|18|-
CASSPVLGTGIAKNIQYF
TGTGCCAGTAGTCCCGTTTTAGGCACCGGGATAGCCAAAAACATTCAGTACTTC
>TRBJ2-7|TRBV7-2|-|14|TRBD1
CASSRGQVAYEQYF
TGTGCCAGCAGCCGGGGACAGGTTGCCTACGAGCAGTACTTC
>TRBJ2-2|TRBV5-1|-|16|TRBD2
CASSLVSSGNTGELFF
TGCGCCAGCAGCTTGGTGTCTAGCGGAAACACCGGGGAGCTGTTTTTT
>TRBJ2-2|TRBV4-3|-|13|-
CASSQDSPGELFF
TGCGCCAGCAGCCAAGATTCCCCGGGGGAGCTGTTTTTT
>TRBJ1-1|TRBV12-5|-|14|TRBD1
CASGLWTGRAEAFF
TGTGCTAGTGGTTTGTGGACAGGGAGGGCTGAAGCTTTCTTT
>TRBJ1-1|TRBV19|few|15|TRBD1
CASSTNTGAATEAFF
TGTGCCAGTAGTACCAACACAGGGGCGGCCACTGAAGCTTTCTTT
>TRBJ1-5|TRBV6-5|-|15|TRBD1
CASRRQGGSNQPQHF
TGTGCCAGCAGGAGACAGGGTGGGAGCAATCAGCCCCAGCATTTT
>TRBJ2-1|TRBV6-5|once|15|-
CASSYSGTPYNEQFF
TGTGCCAGCAGTTACTCGGGGACACCATACAATGAGCAGTTCTTC
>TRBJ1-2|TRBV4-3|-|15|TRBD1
CASRDRGQANYGYTF
TGCGCCAGCAGGGACAGGGGGCAAGCTAACTATGGCTACACCTTC
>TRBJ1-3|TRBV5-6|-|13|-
CASSLSGGNTIYF
TGTGCCAGCAGCTTATCCGGTGGAAACACCATATATTTT
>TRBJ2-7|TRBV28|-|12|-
CASSSGKYEQYF
TGTGCCAGCAGTTCGGGGAAGTACGAGCAGTACTTC
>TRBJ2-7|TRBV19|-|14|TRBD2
CASSPRGGSHEQYF
TGTGCCAGTAGTCCCCGGGGGGGTTCCCACGAGCAGTACTTC
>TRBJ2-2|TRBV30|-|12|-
CAWGSHTGELFF
TGTGCCTGGGGCAGTCACACCGGGGAGCTGTTTTTT
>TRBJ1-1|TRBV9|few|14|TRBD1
CASSSRTGGTEAFF
TGTGCCAGCAGCTCCAGGACAGGGGGCACTGAAGCTTTCTTT
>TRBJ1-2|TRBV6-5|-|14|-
CASSYGIGQRGYTF
TGTGCCAGCAGTTACGGGATCGGCCAGCGGGGCTACACCTTC
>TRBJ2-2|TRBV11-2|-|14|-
CASRLTGTTGELFF
TGTGCCAGCAGACTCACAGGGACGACCGGGGAGCTGTTTTTT
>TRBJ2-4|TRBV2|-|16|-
CASSPSDRLAKNIQYF
TGTGCCAGCAGCCCCTCCGACAGGCTAGCCAAAAACATTCAGTACTTC
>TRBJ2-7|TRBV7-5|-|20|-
CARSLDPPGAHLNFSYEQYF
TGTGCCAGAAGCTTAGATCCGCCAGGGGCCCACCTCAACTTCTCCTACGAGCAGTACTTC
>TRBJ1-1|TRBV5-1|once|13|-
CASSFTGGTEAFF
TGCGCCAGCAGCTTCACGGGAGGGACTGAAGCTTTCTTT
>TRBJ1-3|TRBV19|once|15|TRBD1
CASSHGQGTGNTIYF
TGTGCCAGTAGCCATGGACAGGGCACTGGAAACACCATATATTTT
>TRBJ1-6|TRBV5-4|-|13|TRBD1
CASSWDRNSPLHF
TGTGCCAGCAGCTGGGACAGAAATTCACCCCTCCACTTT
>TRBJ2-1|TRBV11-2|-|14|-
CASSSIVLDNEQFF
TGTGCCAGCAGCTCTATTGTTCTAGACAATGAGCAGTTCTTC
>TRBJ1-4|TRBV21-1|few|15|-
CASSKGFRGPGKLFF
TGTGCCAGCAGCAAAGGCTTCAGGGGGCCCGGAAAACTGTTTTTT
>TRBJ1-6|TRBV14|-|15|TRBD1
CASSRTRTGPSPLHF
TGTGCCAGCAGCCGAACCAGGACAGGGCCTTCACCCCTCCACTTT
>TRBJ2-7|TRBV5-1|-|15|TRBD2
CASSLLGLVAYEQYF
TGCGCCAGCAGCTTGTTAGGACTAGTGGCCTACGAGCAGTACTTC
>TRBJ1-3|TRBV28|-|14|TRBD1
CASIEGQRGNTIYF
TGTGCCAGCATAGAGGGACAGAGAGGAAACACCATATATTTT
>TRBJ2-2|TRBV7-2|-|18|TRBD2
CASSSGLAGGRGAGELFF
TGTGCCAGCAGCTCGGGACTAGCGGGGGGCCGCGGGGCCGGGGAGCTGTTTTTT
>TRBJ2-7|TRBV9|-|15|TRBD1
CASSVADRGKGEQYF
TGTGCCAGCAGCGTAGCGGACAGGGGGAAGGGGGAGCAGTACTTC
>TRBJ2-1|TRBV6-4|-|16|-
CASSDSGGARYNEQFF
TGTGCCAGCAGTGACTCAGGGGGGGCCCGATACAATGAGCAGTTCTTC
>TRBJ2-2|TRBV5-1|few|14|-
CASSPLSTPGELFF
TGCGCCAGCAGCCCATTAAGCACCCCCGGGGAGCTGTTTTTT
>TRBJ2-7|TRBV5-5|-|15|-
CASSLEGTLGYEQYF
TGTGCCAGCAGCTTGGAGGGGACACTTGGTTACGAGCAGTACTTC
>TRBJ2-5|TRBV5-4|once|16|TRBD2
CATTRSGGGGGETQYF
TGTGCCACCACTCGAAGCGGGGGAGGAGGCGGGGAGACCCAGTACTTC
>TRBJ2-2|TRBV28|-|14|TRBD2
CASSSGGVIGELFF
TGTGCCAGCTCTAGCGGGGGGGTAATCGGGGAGCTGTTTTTT
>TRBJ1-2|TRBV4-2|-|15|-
CASSQEAGAVYGYTF
TGTGCCAGCAGCCAAGAGGCAGGGGCGGTCTATGGCTACACCTTC
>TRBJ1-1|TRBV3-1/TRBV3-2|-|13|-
CASSQVRGTEAFF
TGTGCCAGCAGCCAAGTTAGGGGCACTGAAGCTTTCTTT
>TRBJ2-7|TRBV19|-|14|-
CASSIDTGLGEQYF
TGTGCCAGTAGTATAGATACAGGGTTGGGCGAGCAGTACTTC
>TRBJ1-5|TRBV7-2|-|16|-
CASSPEVGAHNQPQHF
TGTGCCAGCAGCCCAGAGGTGGGGGCCCACAATCAGCCCCAGCATTTT
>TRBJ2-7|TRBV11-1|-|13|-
CASRGGTDYEQYF
TGTGCCAGCCGGGGCGGGACAGATTACGAGCAGTACTTC
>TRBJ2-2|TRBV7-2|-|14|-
CASSLRGLSGELFF
TGTGCCAGCAGCTTAAGGGGGTTATCCGGGGAGCTGTTTTTT
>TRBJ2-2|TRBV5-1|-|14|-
CASSSDINTGELFF
TGCGCCAGCAGCTCCGACATAAACACCGGGGAGCTGTTTTTT
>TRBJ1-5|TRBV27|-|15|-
CASSGGASSHQPQHF
TGTGCCAGCAGTGGAGGAGCTTCTAGCCATCAGCCCCAGCATTTT
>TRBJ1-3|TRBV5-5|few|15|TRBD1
CASSFGDSSGNTIYF
TGTGCCAGCAGCTTTGGGGACAGCTCTGGAAACACCATATATTTT
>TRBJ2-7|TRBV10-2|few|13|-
CASSAGRGSEQYF
TGCGCCAGCAGTGCAGGGCGGGGCTCCGAGCAGTACTTC
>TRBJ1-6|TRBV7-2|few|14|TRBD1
CASSPGDSNSPLHF
TGTGCCAGCAGCCCCGGGGACAGCAATTCACCCCTCCACTTT